Listed here are 6 T cell receptor beta chains from one sample, sequenced in a study of OX40 agonist ivuxolimab in advanced cancers. Clones were sequenced by immunoSEQ multiplex PCR, and TCRdb holds only the in-frame ones, with some missing. This table holds about 96,000 clones, approximately 80% found once. This sample comprised CD4+ or CD8+ T cells sorted from blood, obtained in a trial of the OX40 agonist ivuxolimab. The origin of the receptors is an adult with an advanced solid tumor such as melanoma, head and neck, liver or kidney cancer.

V usage is TRBV5-6 and J usage is TRBJ2-7, with D unclear. CDR1 and CDR2 from the germline V gene are SGHDT and YYEEEE. The CDR3 extends over 11 amino acids. V lost 2 bases and J 3 bases, leaving 3 bases between the germline ends. DNA of the CDR3: TGTGCCAGCAGCTTCAACTACGAGCAGTACTTC. It yields the protein CASSFNYEQYF.

The chain links TRBV2 to TRBJ2-3, with TRBD2 matching 11 bases. With V trimmed by 7 bases and J by 10 bases, 13 bases remained unmatched. Per germline, CDR1 SNHLY and CDR2 FYNNEI. This CDR3 is 15 amino acids long. The CDR3 region has the DNA TGTGCCAGCAATGCCCGGACGACTAGCGGGAAATCGCAGTATTTT. It is translated as CASNARTTSGKSQYF.

This chain joins TRBV10-3 and TRBJ1-5; D is unresolved. The germline CDR1 and CDR2 sequences are ENHRY and SYGVKD. The V end lost 2 bases, the J end lost 0 bases, and 5 bases lay between the germline ends. CDR3 size: 14 residues. CDR3 residues: CAISEGISNQPQHF. The CDR3, as DNA: TGTGCCATCAGTGAGGGAATTAGCAATCAGCCCCAGCATTTT.

This clone was seen once. J is TRBJ2-3 and V is TRBV4-1, with D perhaps given as TRBD1 or TRBD2 (6 bases each). CDR1 MGHRA and CDR2 YSYEKL come from the germline V gene. V was shortened by 3 bases and J by 3 bases, with 28 bases between the two germline ends. This CDR3 has 20 amino acids. The CDR3 DNA follows: TGCGCCAGCAGCCACGGAAGACAGGCGGAGGGTATAGGAAGGACAGATACGCAGTATTTT. It encodes CASSHGRQAEGIGRTDTQYF.

The rearrangement joins TRBV7-7 to TRBJ2-5; weak D call: TRBD2 (6 bases). Germline V gene data show CDR1 as SSHAT and CDR2 as FNYEAQ (reference sequence). Trimming pared 5 bases from V and 3 bases from J, leaving 13 bases between. The CDR3 covers 14 residues. Written as DNA, the CDR3 is TGTGCCAGCAGCCAGGAGGGCTCCGAAGAGACCCAGTACTTC. Translated: CASSQEGSEETQYF.

This clone appeared a few times. The gene calls are TRBV30 and TRBJ1-3, with a weak D call TRBD1 (6 bases). The length of the CDR3 is 13 residues. Trimming removed 8 bases at V and 1 base at J, with 12 bases between. Germline CDR1 and CDR2: GTSNPN and SVGIG (reference sequence). The DNA for the CDR3 is TGTGCCCTCGACAGGTCTTCTGGAAACACCATATATTTT. Residues: CALDRSSGNTIYF.